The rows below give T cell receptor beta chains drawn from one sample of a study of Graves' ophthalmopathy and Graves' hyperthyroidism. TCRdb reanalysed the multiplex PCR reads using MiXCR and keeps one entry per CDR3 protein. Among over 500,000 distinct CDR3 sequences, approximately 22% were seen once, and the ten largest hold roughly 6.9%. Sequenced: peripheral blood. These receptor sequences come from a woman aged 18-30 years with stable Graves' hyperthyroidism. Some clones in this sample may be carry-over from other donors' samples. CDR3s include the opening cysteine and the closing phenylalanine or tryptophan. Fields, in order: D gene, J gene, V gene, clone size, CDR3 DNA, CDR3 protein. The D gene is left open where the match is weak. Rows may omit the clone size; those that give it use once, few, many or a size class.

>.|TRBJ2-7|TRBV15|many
TGTGCCACCAGCAAAAGGGGACTCGCTCACGAGCAGTACTTC
CATSKRGLAHEQYF
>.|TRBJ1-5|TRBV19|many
TGTGCCAGTAGTATTTCAGGGCGCAATCAGCCCCAGCATTTT
CASSISGRNQPQHF
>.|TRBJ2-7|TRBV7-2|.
TGTGCCAGCAGCTTACCAGGCCACCAGGACGAGCGGTACTTC
CASSLPGHQDERYF
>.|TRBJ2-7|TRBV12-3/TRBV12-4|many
TGTGCCAGCAGTTTATTCGGTGACTCCTACGAGCAGTACTTC
CASSLFGDSYEQYF
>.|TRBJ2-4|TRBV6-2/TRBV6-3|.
TGTGCCAGCAGCAGAGTCGCAGGGGTTCGTGTGAACATTAAGTACTTC
CASSRVAGVRVNIKYF
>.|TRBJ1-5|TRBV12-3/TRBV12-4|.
TGTGCCAGCAGTTTTGTCCATAGCAATCAGCCCCAGCATTTT
CASSFVHSNQPQHF
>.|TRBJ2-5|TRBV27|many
TGTGCCAGCAGTCACATAGGGGGTAAAGAAGAGACCCAGTACTTC
CASSHIGGKEETQYF
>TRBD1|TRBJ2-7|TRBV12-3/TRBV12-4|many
TGTGCCAGCAGTCCGACAGGGCACTACGAGCAGTACTTC
CASSPTGHYEQYF
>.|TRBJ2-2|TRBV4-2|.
TGTGCCAGCAGCCAAGAAGGGATTGGCACCGGGGAGCTGTTTTTT
CASSQEGIGTGELFF
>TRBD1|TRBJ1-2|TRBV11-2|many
TGTGCCAGCAGCCCGGCCCTCACGACAGGGGAGGGTGGCTACACCTTC
CASSPALTTGEGGYTF
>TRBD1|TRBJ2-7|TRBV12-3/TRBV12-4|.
TGTGCCAGCAACCAGGACAGGTTCTCCTACGAGCAGTACTTC
CASNQDRFSYEQYF
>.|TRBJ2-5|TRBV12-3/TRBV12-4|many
TGTGCCAGCAGTTTACCATATTCAGGGAAAGAGACCCAGTACTTC
CASSLPYSGKETQYF
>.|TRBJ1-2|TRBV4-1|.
TGCGCCAGCAGCCAAGATCCAAGTCGGTATGGCTACACCTTC
CASSQDPSRYGYTF
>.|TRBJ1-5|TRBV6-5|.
TGTGCCAGCAGTTCATGGGGAGACAATCAGCCCCAGCATTTT
CASSSWGDNQPQHF
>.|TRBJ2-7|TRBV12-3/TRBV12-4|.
TGTGCCAGCAGTTGGAAGGACAGATCCTACGAGCAGTACTTC
CASSWKDRSYEQYF
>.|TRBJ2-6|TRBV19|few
TGTGCCAGTAGCCCTCAGTTGGGCCGGCTCTCTGGGGCCAACGTCCTGACTTTC
CASSPQLGRLSGANVLTF
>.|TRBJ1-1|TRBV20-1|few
TGCAGTGCTCAGGACGGGACTGAAGCTTTCTTT
CSAQDGTEAFF
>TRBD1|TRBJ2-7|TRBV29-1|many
TGCAGCGTTGGGACAGGTCCTTCCCACGAGCAGTACTTC
CSVGTGPSHEQYF
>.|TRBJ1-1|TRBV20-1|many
TGCAGTGCGAGGACAGACGTGAACACTGAAGCTTTCTTT
CSARTDVNTEAFF
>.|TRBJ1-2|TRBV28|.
TGTGCCAGCGCCGGGACAATTTATGGCTACACCTTC
CASAGTIYGYTF
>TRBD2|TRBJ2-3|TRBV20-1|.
TGCAGTGCTAGAGATAAAGGGGATAGCGGGAGGATGTGGCTGACAGATACGCAGTATTTT
CSARDKGDSGRMWLTDTQYF
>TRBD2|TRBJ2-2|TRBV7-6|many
TGTGCCAGCAGCCCAGGGAGGGCGAACACCGGGGAGCTGTTTTTT
CASSPGRANTGELFF
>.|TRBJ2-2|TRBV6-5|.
TGTGCCAGCAGTTACTCTCCGACCGTCAACACCGGGGAGCTGTTTTTT
CASSYSPTVNTGELFF
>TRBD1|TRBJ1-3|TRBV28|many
TGTGCCAGCAGTTTAGAGACAGGGTTCCACTCTGGAAACACCATATATTTT
CASSLETGFHSGNTIYF
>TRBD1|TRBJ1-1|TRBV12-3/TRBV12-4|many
TGTGCCAGCACCCGACAGGGTTCCCCTGTGAACACTGAAGCTTTCTTT
CASTRQGSPVNTEAFF
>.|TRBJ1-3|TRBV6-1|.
TGTGCCAGCAGTGGAGCAACACGCTCTGGAAACACCATATATTTT
CASSGATRSGNTIYF
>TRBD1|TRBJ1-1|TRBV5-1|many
TGCGCCAGCGGAAGGACAGGGGGAAAGAACACTGAAGCTTTCTTT
CASGRTGGKNTEAFF
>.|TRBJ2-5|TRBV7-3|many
TGTGCCAGCAGCTTAGGATTCGAAGAGACCCAGTACTTC
CASSLGFEETQYF
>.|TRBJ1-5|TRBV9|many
TGTGCCAGCAGCGTTGGGGGGAGCAATCAGCCCCAGCATTTT
CASSVGGSNQPQHF
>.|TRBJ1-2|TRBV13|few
TGTGCCAGCAGCTTAGGGGGGGAAGATGGCTACACCTTC
CASSLGGEDGYTF
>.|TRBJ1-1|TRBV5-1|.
TGCGCCAGCAGCTCGGGCCCTGGGGCTGAAGCTTTCTTT
CASSSGPGAEAFF
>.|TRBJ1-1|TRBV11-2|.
TGTGCCAGCAGCTTAATGGGGCAGGGAAGCCAAGCTTTCTTT
CASSLMGQGSQAFF
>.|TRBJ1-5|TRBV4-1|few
TGCGCCAGCAGTCCAGTTGGTGGCAATCAGCCCCAGCATTTT
CASSPVGGNQPQHF
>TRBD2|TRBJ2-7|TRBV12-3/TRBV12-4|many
TGTGCCAGCAGCGGACTAGCGGGAGGAGAGCAGTACTTC
CASSGLAGGEQYF
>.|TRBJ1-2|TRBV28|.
TGTGCCACCAAACTGATCAGGGGTAACTATGGCTACACCTTC
CATKLIRGNYGYTF
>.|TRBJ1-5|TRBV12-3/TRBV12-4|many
TGTGCCAGCAGTTTAGAGGGGTTTAGCAATCAGCCCCAGCATTTT
CASSLEGFSNQPQHF
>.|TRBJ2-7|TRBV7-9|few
TGTGCCAGCAGCTTAAGTATGACACCATACGAGCAGTACTTC
CASSLSMTPYEQYF
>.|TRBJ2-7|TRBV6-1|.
TGTGCCAGCAGGAGGGAGGTTCGGCTCTACGAGCAGTACTTC
CASRREVRLYEQYF
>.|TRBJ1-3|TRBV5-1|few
TGCGCCAGCAGCTTGGCCGGGACGGACTCTGGAAACACCATATATTTT
CASSLAGTDSGNTIYF
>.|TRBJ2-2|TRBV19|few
TGTGCCAGTAGTACGAACCGGGAACCGCTTGGGACCGGGGAGCTGTTTTTT
CASSTNREPLGTGELFF
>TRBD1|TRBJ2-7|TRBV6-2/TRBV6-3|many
TGTGCCAGCAGTCCCCACTATGGAACAGGGGTCTACGAGCAGTACTTC
CASSPHYGTGVYEQYF
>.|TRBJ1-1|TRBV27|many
TGTGCCAGCAGCTTATCGGTAGACACTGAAGCTTTCTTT
CASSLSVDTEAFF
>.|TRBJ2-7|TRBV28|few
TGTGCCAGCAGTCTCCGGTTAGGTTTATCCTACGAGCAGTACTTC
CASSLRLGLSYEQYF
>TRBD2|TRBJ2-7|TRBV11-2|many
TGTGCCAGCAGCTTAGAGTCGGGTAGCGGGTACTACGAGCAGTACTTC
CASSLESGSGYYEQYF